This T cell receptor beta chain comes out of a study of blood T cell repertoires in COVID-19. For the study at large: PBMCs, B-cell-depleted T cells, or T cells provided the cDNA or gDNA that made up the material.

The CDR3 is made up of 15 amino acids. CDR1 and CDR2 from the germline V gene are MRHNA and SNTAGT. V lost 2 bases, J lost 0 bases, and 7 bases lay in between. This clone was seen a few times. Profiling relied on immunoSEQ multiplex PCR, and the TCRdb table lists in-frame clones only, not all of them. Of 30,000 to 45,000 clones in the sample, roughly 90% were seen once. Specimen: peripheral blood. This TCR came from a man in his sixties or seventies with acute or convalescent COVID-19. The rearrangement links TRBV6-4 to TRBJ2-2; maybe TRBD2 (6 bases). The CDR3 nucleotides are TGTGCCAGCAGTGACACGGGGGCGAACACCGGGGAGCTGTTTTTT. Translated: CASSDTGANTGELFF.